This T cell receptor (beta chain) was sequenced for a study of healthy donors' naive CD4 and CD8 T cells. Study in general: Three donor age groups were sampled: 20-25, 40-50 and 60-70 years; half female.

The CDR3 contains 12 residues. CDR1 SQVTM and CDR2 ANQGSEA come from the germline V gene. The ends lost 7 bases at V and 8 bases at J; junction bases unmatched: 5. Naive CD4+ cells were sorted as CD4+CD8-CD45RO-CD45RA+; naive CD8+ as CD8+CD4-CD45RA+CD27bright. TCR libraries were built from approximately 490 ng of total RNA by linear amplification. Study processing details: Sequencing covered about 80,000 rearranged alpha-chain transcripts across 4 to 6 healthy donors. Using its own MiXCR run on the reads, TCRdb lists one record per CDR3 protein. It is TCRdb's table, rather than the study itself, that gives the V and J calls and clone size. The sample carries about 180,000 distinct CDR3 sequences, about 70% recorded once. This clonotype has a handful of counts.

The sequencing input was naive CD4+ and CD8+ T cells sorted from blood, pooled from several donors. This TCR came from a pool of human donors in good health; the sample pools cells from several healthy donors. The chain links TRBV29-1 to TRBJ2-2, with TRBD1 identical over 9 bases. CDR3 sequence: CSGTGGAGELFF. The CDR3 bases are TGCAGCGGCACAGGGGGCGCGGGGGAGCTGTTTTTT.